This paragraph reports one TCR beta chain. Its antigen remains unidentified. The data stem from a study of graft-versus-host responses after intestinal transplantation. Turning to the study itself: Recipients got multivisceral, liver-intestinal, or isolated intestinal transplants. Every one of the recipients received anti-thymocyte globulin induction and afterwards took tacrolimus and steroids for approximately 3 years.

Study-wide findings and caveats: Recipient marrow held GvH clones, some first seen in ileum or blood.

TCRdb's copy holds only in-frame clones and misses some; the assay was immunoSEQ multiplex PCR. The sample includes roughly 120,000 clones, 75% to 95% of them seen just once. The CDR3 length is 13 residues. V was clipped by 3 bases and J by 5 bases; unmatched bases: 2. Germline loops: CDR1 LNHDA, CDR2 SQIVND (reference sequence). The chain has TRBV19 and TRBJ1-2; TRBD1 matches 8 bases. This sample comprised unstimulated CD4+ T cells sorted from spleen or lymph node cells, obtained before intestinal transplant. The source of this sequence is a human donor who received an intestinal transplant. The CDR3 coding sequence is TGTGCCAGTAGTATCACAGGGGGATATGGCTACACCTTC. This translates into CASSITGGYGYTF. Together with reference TRBV19 and TRBJ1-2, the CDR3 gives the full variable domain: DGGITQSPKYLFRKEGQNVTLSCEQNLNHDAMYWYRQDPGQGLRLIYYSQIVNDFQKGDIAEGYSVSREKKESFPLTVTSAQKNPTAFYLCASSITGGYGYTFGSGTRLTVV.